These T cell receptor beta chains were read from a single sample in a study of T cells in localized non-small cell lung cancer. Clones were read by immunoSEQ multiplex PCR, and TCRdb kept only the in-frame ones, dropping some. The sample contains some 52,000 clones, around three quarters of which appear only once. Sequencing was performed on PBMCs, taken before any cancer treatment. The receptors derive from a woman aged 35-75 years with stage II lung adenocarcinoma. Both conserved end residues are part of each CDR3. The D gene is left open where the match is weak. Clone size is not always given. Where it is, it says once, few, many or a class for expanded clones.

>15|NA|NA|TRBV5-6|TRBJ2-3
CASSSTWERTDTQYF
TGTGCCAGCAGCTCCACTTGGGAGCGGACAGATACGCAGTATTTT
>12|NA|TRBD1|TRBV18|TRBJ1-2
CASSPGQGGYTF
TGTGCCAGCTCGCCGGGACAGGGGGGCTACACCTTC
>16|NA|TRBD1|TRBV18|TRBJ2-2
CASSPLGTDRTGELFF
TGTGCCAGCTCACCACTAGGGACAGACCGCACCGGGGAGCTGTTTTTT
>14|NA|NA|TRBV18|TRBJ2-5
CASSPTTGSETQYF
TGTGCCAGCTCACCAACAACAGGGTCGGAGACCCAGTACTTC
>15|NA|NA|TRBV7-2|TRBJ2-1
CASSHRQSSYNEQFF
TGTGCCAGCAGCCATAGACAGAGTTCGTACAATGAGCAGTTCTTC
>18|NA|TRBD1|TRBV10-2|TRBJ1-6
CASSEFGPGQAYNSPLHF
TGCGCCAGCAGTGAGTTTGGACCGGGACAGGCTTATAATTCACCCCTCCACTTT
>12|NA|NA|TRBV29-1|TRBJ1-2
CSVVLGEGGYTF
TGCAGCGTTGTGCTGGGTGAGGGGGGCTACACCTTC
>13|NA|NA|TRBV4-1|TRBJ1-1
CASSQVGVKEAFF
TGCGCCAGCAGCCAAGTAGGAGTCAAAGAAGCTTTCTTT
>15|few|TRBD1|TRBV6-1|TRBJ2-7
CASSEGWTGTYEQYF
TGTGCCAGCAGTGAAGGTTGGACAGGGACCTACGAGCAGTACTTC
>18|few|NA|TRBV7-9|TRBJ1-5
CASSSAGLRGGRNQPQHF
TGTGCCAGCAGCTCCGCCGGTTTACGAGGGGGGCGCAATCAGCCCCAGCATTTT
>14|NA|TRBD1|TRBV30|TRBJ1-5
CAWSVRDRNQPQHF
TGTGCCTGGAGTGTCCGGGACAGGAATCAGCCCCAGCATTTT
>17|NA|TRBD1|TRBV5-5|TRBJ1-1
CASSLGTVRRTFAEAFF
TGTGCCAGCAGCCTCGGGACAGTCCGGAGGACTTTTGCTGAAGCTTTCTTT
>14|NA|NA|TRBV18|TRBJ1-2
CASTTTGYAVDYTF
TGTGCCAGCACTACCACAGGCTATGCTGTTGACTACACCTTC
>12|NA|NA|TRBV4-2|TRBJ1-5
CASSFRGQPQHF
TGTGCCAGCAGCTTCAGGGGTCAGCCCCAGCATTTT
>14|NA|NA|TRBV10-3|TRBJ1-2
CAISSLDSTGGYTF
TGTGCCATCAGTTCCCTGGATTCTACGGGTGGCTACACCTTC
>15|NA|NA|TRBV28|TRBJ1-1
CASSPVRDWNTEAFF
TGTGCCAGCAGTCCCGTAAGGGACTGGAACACTGAAGCTTTCTTT
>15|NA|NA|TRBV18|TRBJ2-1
CASSPMRVDYNEQFF
TGTGCCAGCTCACCAATGAGGGTAGACTACAATGAGCAGTTCTTC
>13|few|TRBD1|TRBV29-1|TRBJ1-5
CSVQGGSDQPQHF
TGCAGCGTTCAAGGGGGCTCCGATCAGCCCCAGCATTTT
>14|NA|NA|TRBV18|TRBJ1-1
CASSPRGVRTEAFF
TGTGCCAGCTCACCCCGAGGGGTGAGGACTGAAGCTTTCTTT
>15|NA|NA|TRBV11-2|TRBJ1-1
CASSLEGTASTEAFF
TGTGCCAGCAGCTTAGAAGGAACAGCAAGCACTGAAGCTTTCTTT
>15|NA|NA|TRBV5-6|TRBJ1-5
CASSGSGWGNQPQHF
TGTGCCAGCAGCGGGTCTGGGTGGGGCAATCAGCCCCAGCATTTT
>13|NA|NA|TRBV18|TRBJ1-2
CASSPWENYGYTF
TGTGCCAGCTCACCCTGGGAGAACTATGGCTACACCTTC
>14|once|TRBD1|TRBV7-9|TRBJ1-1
CASSFQGVYTEAFF
TGTGCCAGCAGCTTTCAGGGGGTTTACACTGAAGCTTTCTTT
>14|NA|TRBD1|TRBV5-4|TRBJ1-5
CASSLEGAGQPQHF
TGTGCCAGCAGCTTGGAGGGGGCTGGACAGCCCCAGCATTTT
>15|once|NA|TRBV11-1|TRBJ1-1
CASSLSVLMNTEAFF
TGTGCCAGCAGCTTATCGGTTCTCATGAACACTGAAGCTTTCTTT
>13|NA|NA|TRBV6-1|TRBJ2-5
CAGETENQETQYF
TGTGCCGGGGAAACAGAAAACCAAGAGACCCAGTACTTC
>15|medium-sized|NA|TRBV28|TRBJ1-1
CASSLKVMGSPEAFF
TGTGCCAGCAGTTTAAAGGTTATGGGGAGCCCTGAAGCTTTCTTT
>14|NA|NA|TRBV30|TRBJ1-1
CAWSLPNNPTEAFF
TGTGCCTGGAGTCTACCAAATAACCCGACTGAAGCTTTCTTT
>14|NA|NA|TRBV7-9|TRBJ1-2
CASSLVGVSEGYTF
TGTGCCAGCAGCTTAGTTGGGGTCTCTGAGGGCTACACCTTC
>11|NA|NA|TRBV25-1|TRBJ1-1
CASSLATEAFF
TGTGCCAGCAGTCTGGCCACTGAAGCTTTCTTT
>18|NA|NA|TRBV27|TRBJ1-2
CASSRSGSRGGSNYGYTF
TGTGCCAGCAGTCGGTCCGGATCCCGGGGAGGGAGTAACTATGGCTACACCTTC
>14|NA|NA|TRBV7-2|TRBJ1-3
CASSSGPSGNTIYF
TGTGCCAGCAGCTCCGGACCATCTGGAAACACCATATATTTT
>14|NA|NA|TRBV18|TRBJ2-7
CASSPRRDTYEQYF
TGTGCCAGCTCACCCCGCAGGGACACCTACGAGCAGTACTTC
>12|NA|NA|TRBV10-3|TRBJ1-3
CATSGAGNTIYF
TGTGCCACCTCGGGGGCTGGAAACACCATATATTTT
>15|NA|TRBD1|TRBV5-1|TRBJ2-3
CASSSVTGIADTQYF
TGCGCCAGCAGCTCGGTGACAGGGATTGCAGATACGCAGTATTTT
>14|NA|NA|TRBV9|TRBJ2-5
CASSAYSTQETQYF
TGTGCCAGCAGCGCATACTCTACTCAAGAGACCCAGTACTTC
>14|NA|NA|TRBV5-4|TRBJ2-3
CASSFGEGTDTQYF
TGTGCCAGCAGCTTTGGCGAGGGGACAGATACGCAGTATTTT
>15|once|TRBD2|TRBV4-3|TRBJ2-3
CASSLGLAAPDTQYF
TGCGCCAGCAGCCTCGGACTAGCGGCCCCAGATACGCAGTATTTT
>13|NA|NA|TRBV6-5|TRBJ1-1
CASSPDTDTEAFF
TGTGCCAGCAGCCCCGACACGGACACTGAAGCTTTCTTT
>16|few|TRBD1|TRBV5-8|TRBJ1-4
CASSLLPGQKDEKLFF
TGTGCCAGCAGCTTGTTACCGGGACAGAAGGATGAAAAACTGTTTTTT
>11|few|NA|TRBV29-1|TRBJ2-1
CSVAPGNEQFF
TGCAGCGTTGCACCAGGAAATGAGCAGTTCTTC
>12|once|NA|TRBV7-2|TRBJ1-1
CASSLGGFGAFF
TGTGCCAGCAGCTTAGGTGGGTTCGGAGCTTTCTTT
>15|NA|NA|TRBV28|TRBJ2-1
CASTRGGAAGNEQFF
TGTGCCAGCACCCGAGGGGGGGCCGCGGGGAATGAGCAGTTCTTC
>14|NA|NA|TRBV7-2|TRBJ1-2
CASSYTTDGYGYTF
TGTGCCAGCAGCTACACGACAGACGGCTATGGCTACACCTTC
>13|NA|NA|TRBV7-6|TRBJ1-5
CASSSYIHQPQHF
TGTGCCAGCAGCTCGTACATTCATCAGCCCCAGCATTTT
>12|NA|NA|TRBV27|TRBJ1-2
CASRGVNYGYTF
TGTGCCAGCAGGGGAGTGAACTATGGCTACACCTTC
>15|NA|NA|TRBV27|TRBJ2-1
CASSGPGQRHNEQFF
TGTGCCAGCAGTGGACCGGGACAAAGACACAATGAGCAGTTCTTC
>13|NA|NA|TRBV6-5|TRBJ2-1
CASSYGGKNEQFF
TGTGCCAGCAGTTACGGGGGCAAAAATGAGCAGTTCTTC
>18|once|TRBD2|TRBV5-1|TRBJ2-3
CASSFGLAGGYSTDTQYF
TGCGCCAGCAGCTTCGGACTAGCGGGGGGATATAGCACAGATACGCAGTATTTT